What follows are 2 T cell receptor beta chains derived from one specimen sequenced in a study of cytomegalovirus exposure and HLA in healthy donors. Primers for the PCR totalled 60 Vbeta and 13 Jbeta. This table comes from immunoSEQ multiplex PCR, and its TCRdb copy is limited to in-frame clones, with some not included. Here the sample spans 180,000 or so clones, more than 65% being singletons. The sequencing input was PBMCs. Receptors originate from a female donor in good health and CMV-seronegative.

The V and J genes are TRBV9 and TRBJ1-2; TRBD1 agrees at 9 bases. The V gene end was trimmed by 0 bases and the J gene end by 2 bases; junction bases not matched to a gene: 8. CDR3 length: 17 residues. Germline CDR1 SGDLS, CDR2 YYNGEE. CDR3 nucleotide sequence: TGTGCCAGCAGCGTAGCTACGGGGGACAGGGCCAACTATGGCTACACCTTC. It encodes CASSVATGDRANYGYTF.

Only a few counts were recorded for this clone. The chain is built from TRBV9 and TRBJ1-1; 8 nucleotides match TRBD1. V was clipped by 3 bases and J by 7 bases; unmatched bases: 5. CDR3 length: 13 amino acids. Germline V CDR1 and CDR2: SGDLS, YYNGEE. CDR3 sequence reads: CASSGGQGGEAFF. CDR3 nucleotides: TGTGCCAGCAGCGGCGGACAGGGAGGTGAAGCTTTCTTT.